These 15 T cell receptor beta chains share one sample of origin, sequenced in a study of preoperative IRX-2 immunotherapy in early breast cancer. The repertoire was sequenced with immunoSEQ multiplex PCR; TCRdb's copy has only in-frame clones and lacks some. The data show about 37,000 clones, roughly 82% seen once. Stated treatment: preoperative locoregional IRX-2 cytokine immunotherapy. Sequenced material: lymph node tissue, taken after IRX-2 immunotherapy. These receptors were collected from a human donor with breast cancer.

V usage is TRBV28 and J usage is TRBJ1-1; D gene unclear. CDR3 length equals 13 residues. Germline CDR1 reads MDHEN; CDR2 reads SYDVKM. The V end was cut by 3 bases, the J end by 5 bases, with 10 bases between. The CDR3 bases are TGTGCCAGCAGTTTGGTGGAGGTTACTGAAGCTTTCTTT. Its protein product is CASSLVEVTEAFF.

J is TRBJ1-6 and V is TRBV6-8; 9 bases align to TRBD1. V lost 6 bases to trimming and J lost 7 bases; unmatched junction nucleotides: 1. In germline, CDR1 is MNHGY, CDR2 SAAAGT. The length of the CDR3 is 13 residues. The CDR3 bases are TGTGCCAGCAGACAGGGGGCGAATTCACCCCTCCACTTT. It yields the protein CASRQGANSPLHF.

The V gene is TRBV18, the J gene TRBJ1-4, with D uncertain. V lost 1 base and J lost 0, with 6 bases in between. There are 15 residues in the CDR3. Germline values: CDR1 KGHSH, CDR2 LQKENI. CDR3 coding DNA: TGTGCCAGCTCACCACTAGGAGCAACTAATGAAAAACTGTTTTTT. Amino acids: CASSPLGATNEKLFF.

V and J are TRBV6-8 and TRBJ1-1; D gene uncertain. The V gene lost 10 bases and the J gene lost 1 base, with 10 bases spanning the gap. Germline V gene data show CDR1 as MNHGY and CDR2 as SAAAGT. The CDR3 consists of 12 residues. CDR3 amino acids: CATTLKNTEAFF. The CDR3, as DNA: TGTGCCACCACCCTGAAGAACACTGAAGCTTTCTTT.

The CDR3 sequence is CASSITGSGTEAFF. CDR3 DNA: TGTGCCAGCAGCATAACAGGGTCGGGCACTGAAGCTTTCTTT. The gene calls are TRBV11-3 and TRBJ1-1, with a tentative D call TRBD1 (6 bases). The V end lost 5 bases, the J end lost 4 bases, and 14 bases lay between the germline ends. Per germline, CDR1 SGHNT and CDR2 YENEEA. The CDR3 extends over 14 amino acids. Full variable domain (remainder filled in from reference TRBV11-3 and TRBJ1-1): EAGVVQSPRYKIIEKKQPVAFWCNPISGHNTLYWYLQNLGQGPELLIRYENEEAVDDSQLPKDRFSAERLKGVDSTLKIQPAELGDSAVYLCASSITGSGTEAFFGQGTRLTVV.

CDR3 residues: CASSLELSNQPQHF. CDR3 sequence (DNA): TGTGCCAGCAGCTTAGAACTCAGCAATCAGCCCCAGCATTTT. This rearrangement joins TRBV11-3 to TRBJ1-5; D remains unclear. In germline, CDR1 is SGHNT, CDR2 YENEEA. V lost 0 bases and J 1 base, leaving 4 bases between the germline ends. This CDR3 is built from 14 residues.

The CDR3 region is CASNHETGKDEAFF. CDR3 DNA: TGTGCCAGCAACCACGAGACAGGGAAAGATGAAGCTTTCTTT. This rearrangement joins TRBV6-8 to TRBJ1-1; TRBD1 agrees at 7 bases. The CDR3 runs 14 residues. V shed 7 bases and J 7 bases; nucleotides not matched to a gene: 12. From germline, CDR1 is MNHGY and CDR2 SAAAGT.

This rearrangement joins TRBV5-1 to TRBJ2-5; weak D call: TRBD2 (6 bases). CDR1 is SGHRS, CDR2 YFSETQ, per germline. V gave up 3 bases and J gave up 5 bases, with 14 bases separating them. The CDR3 extends over 14 amino acids. The CDR3 region is CASSSWEAEETQYF. CDR3 DNA sequence: TGCGCCAGCAGCTCTTGGGAGGCCGAGGAGACCCAGTACTTC. Together with reference TRBV5-1 and TRBJ2-5, the CDR3 gives the full variable domain: KAGVTQTPRYLIKTRGQQVTLSCSPISGHRSVSWYQQTPGQGLQFLFEYFSETQRNKGNFPGRFSGRQFSNSRSEMNVSTLELGDSALYLCASSSWEAEETQYFGPGTRLLVL.

The chain recombines TRBV19 with TRBJ1-5; no definite D call. Per germline, CDR1 LNHDA and CDR2 SQIVND (reference sequence). Trimming stripped 5 bases from V and 6 bases from J, with 14 bases between. The CDR3 is 14 amino acids. CDR3 DNA: TGTGCCAGTAGTCTCAGATCCACCAGTCAGCCCCAGCATTTT. It yields the protein CASSLRSTSQPQHF.

J is TRBJ1-1 and V is TRBV11-3, with a weak D call TRBD1 (5 bases). The CDR3 extends over 14 amino acids. The V and J ends lost 6 bases and 4 bases respectively, with 15 bases between them. Germline CDR1 is SGHNT and CDR2 is YENEEA. The CDR3 bases are TGTGCCAGCAGTCGCACAGGTAATCCCACTGAAGCTTTCTTT. Translated: CASSRTGNPTEAFF.

The chain joins TRBV11-3 to TRBJ2-2, with 8 bases lining up with TRBD1. This CDR3 comprises 15 residues. V shed 5 bases and J 1 base; nucleotides not matched to a gene: 3. In germline, CDR1 is SGHNT, CDR2 YENEEA. CDR3: CASSRDRLNTGELFF. CDR3 sequence (DNA): TGTGCCAGCAGCCGGGACAGGTTGAACACCGGGGAGCTGTTTTTT.

The chain is built from TRBV28 and TRBJ1-2; D might be TRBD1 (6 bases). Germline V gives CDR1 MDHEN, CDR2 SYDVKM. Deletions cut 3 bases from V and 5 bases from J, with 19 bases between. This CDR3 is 16 amino acids long. Here the CDR3 reads CASSFSSDSRRYGYTF. In nucleotides, the CDR3 is TGTGCCAGCAGTTTCTCCTCGGACAGCCGGAGGTATGGCTACACCTTC.

This chain uses TRBV28 with TRBJ1-2; 7 bases fit TRBD1. This CDR3 has 16 residues. Germline V gene data show CDR1 as MDHEN and CDR2 as SYDVKM. Trimming removed 5 bases from V and 3 bases from J; junction bases left unmatched: 12. CDR3 bases: TGTGCCAGCAGTACACACAGACAGGGTCCCCACTATGGCTACACCTTC. Amino acid sequence: CASSTHRQGPHYGYTF.

The chain couples TRBV19 to TRBJ1-5, with D hard to call. The V end was cut by 3 bases, the J end by 6 bases, with 18 bases between. The CDR3 has 16 residues. Germline loops: CDR1 LNHDA, CDR2 SQIVND (reference sequence). CDR3: CASSMSVATHVQPQHF. In nucleotides, the CDR3 is TGTGCCAGTAGTATGAGCGTGGCGACCCATGTTCAGCCCCAGCATTTT.

The V call is TRBV11-3, the J call TRBJ1-6; TRBD1 matches 7 bases. Germline V gene sequence: CDR1 SGHNT, CDR2 YENEEA. The junction had 10 bases not matched to a gene; V was cut back by 1 base and J by 4 bases. The CDR3 has 18 amino acids. The chain's CDR3 is CASSLGGLTGWYNSPLHF. CDR3 DNA: TGTGCCAGCAGCTTAGGAGGCCTGACAGGGTGGTATAATTCACCCCTCCACTTT.